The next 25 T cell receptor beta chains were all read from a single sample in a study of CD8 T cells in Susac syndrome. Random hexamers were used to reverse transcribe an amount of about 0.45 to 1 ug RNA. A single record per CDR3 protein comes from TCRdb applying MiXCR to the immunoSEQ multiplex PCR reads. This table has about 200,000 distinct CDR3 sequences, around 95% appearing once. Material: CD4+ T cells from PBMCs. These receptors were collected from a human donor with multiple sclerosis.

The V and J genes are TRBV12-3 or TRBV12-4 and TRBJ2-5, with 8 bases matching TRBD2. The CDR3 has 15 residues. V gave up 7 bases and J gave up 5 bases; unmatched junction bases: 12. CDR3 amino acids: CASNFGTRAVETQYF. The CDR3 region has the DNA TGTGCCAGCAACTTCGGGACTAGAGCCGTCGAGACCCAGTACTTC.

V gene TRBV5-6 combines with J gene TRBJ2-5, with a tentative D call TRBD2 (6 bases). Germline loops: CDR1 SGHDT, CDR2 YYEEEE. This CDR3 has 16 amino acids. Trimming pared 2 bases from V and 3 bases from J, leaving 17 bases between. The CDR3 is CASSFPAGTPKETQYF. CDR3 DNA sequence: TGTGCCAGCAGCTTCCCTGCTGGGACTCCAAAAGAGACCCAGTACTTC.

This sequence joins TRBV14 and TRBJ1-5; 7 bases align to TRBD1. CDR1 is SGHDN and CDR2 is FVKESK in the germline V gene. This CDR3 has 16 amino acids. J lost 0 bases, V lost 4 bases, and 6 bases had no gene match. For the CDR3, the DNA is TGTGCCAGCAGCCCCGCCGGGACAGATAGCAATCAGCCCCAGCATTTT. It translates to CASSPAGTDSNQPQHF.

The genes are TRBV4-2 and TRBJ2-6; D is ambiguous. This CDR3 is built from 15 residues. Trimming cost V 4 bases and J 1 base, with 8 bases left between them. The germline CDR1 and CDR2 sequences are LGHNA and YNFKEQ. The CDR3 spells CASSPTLSGANVLTF. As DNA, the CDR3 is TGTGCCAGCAGCCCGACGCTTTCTGGGGCCAACGTCCTGACTTTC.

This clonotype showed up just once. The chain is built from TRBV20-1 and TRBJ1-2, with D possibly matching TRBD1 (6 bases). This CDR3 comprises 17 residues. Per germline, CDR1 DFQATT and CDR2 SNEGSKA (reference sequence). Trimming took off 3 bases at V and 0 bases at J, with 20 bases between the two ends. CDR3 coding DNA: TGCAGTGCTAGGGATATTATAAGGACAGCCACTAACTATGGCTACACCTTC. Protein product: CSARDIIRTATNYGYTF.

In DNA, the CDR3 is TGCGCCAGCAGCTTGGCGTCCCAGCCGGCAGATACGCAGTATTTT. This translates into CASSLASQPADTQYF. V and J are TRBV5-1 and TRBJ2-3; D call uncertain. Germline loops: CDR1 SGHRS, CDR2 YFSETQ. This CDR3 has 15 residues. V was pared by 0 bases and J by 4 bases, with 12 bases between.

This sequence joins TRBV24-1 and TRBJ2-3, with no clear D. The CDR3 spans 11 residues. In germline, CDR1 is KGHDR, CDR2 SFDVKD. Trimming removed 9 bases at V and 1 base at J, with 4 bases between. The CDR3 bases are TGTGCCACCGGGGGCACAGATACGCAGTATTTT. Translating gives CATGGTDTQYF.

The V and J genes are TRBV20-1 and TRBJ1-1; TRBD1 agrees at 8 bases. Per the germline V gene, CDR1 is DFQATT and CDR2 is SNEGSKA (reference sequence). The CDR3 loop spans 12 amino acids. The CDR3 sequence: CRAGTGNTEAFF. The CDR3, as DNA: TGCAGGGCCGGGACAGGGAACACTGAAGCTTTCTTT.

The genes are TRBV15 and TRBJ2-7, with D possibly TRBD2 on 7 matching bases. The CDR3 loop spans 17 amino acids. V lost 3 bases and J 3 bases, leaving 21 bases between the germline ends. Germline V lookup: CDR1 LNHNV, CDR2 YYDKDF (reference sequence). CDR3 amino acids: CATSSALLWGGGYEQYF. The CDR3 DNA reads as TGTGCCACCAGCAGTGCCCTATTATGGGGAGGGGGCTACGAGCAGTACTTC.

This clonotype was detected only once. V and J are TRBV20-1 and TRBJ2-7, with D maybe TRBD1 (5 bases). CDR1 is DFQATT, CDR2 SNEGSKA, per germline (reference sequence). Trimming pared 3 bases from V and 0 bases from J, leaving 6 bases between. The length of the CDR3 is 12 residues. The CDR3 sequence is CSARDNSYEQYF. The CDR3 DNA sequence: TGCAGTGCTAGGGACAACTCCTACGAGCAGTACTTC.

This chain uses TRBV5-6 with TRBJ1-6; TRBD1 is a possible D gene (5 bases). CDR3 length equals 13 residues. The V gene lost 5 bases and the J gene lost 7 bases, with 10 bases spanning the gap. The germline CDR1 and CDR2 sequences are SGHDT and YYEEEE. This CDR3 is CASRRGPNSPLHF. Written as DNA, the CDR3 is TGTGCCAGCAGGAGGGGCCCGAATTCACCCCTCCACTTT. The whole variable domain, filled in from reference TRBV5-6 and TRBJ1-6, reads DAGVTQSPTHLIKTRGQQVTLRCSPKSGHDTVSWYQQALGQGPQFIFQYYEEEERQRGNFPDRFSGHQFPNYSSELNVNALLLGDSALYLCASRRGPNSPLHFGNGTRLTVT.

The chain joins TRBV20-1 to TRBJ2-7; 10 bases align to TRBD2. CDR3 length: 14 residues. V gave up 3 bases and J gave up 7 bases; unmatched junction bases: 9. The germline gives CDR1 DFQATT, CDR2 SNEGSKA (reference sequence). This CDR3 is CSASTLAGAGEQYF. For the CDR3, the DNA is TGCAGTGCTAGTACCCTAGCGGGGGCTGGGGAGCAGTACTTC.

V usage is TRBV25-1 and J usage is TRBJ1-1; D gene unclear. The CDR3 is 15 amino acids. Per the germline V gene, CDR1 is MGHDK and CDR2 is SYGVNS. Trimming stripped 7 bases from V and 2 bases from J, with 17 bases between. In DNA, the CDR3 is TGTGCCAGCACCCCGAGGTTGGGATTAAACACTGAAGCTTTCTTT. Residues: CASTPRLGLNTEAFF.

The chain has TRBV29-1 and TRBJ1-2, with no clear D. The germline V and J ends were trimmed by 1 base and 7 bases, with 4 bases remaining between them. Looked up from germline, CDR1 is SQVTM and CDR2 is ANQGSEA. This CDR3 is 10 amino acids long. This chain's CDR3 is CSVEVGGYTF. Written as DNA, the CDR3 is TGCAGCGTTGAAGTGGGTGGCTACACCTTC.

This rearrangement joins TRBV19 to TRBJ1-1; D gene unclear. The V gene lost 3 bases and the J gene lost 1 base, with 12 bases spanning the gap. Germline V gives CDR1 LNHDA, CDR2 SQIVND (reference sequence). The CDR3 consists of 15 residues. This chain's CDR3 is CASSILGRPNTEAFF. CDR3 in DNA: TGTGCCAGTAGTATCTTGGGCAGGCCGAACACTGAAGCTTTCTTT.

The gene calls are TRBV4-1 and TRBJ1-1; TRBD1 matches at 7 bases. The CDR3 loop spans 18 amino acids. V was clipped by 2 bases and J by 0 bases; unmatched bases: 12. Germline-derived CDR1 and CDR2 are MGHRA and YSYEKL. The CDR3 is CASSQSVVVQGMNTEAFF. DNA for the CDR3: TGCGCCAGCAGCCAATCGGTCGTTGTACAGGGGATGAACACTGAAGCTTTCTTT.

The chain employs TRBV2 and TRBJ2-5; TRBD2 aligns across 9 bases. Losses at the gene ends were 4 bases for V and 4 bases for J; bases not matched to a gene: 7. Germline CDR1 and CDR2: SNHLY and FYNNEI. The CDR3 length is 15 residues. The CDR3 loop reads CASSAGLASRETQYF. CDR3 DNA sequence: TGTGCCAGCAGTGCCGGACTAGCGTCTCGAGAGACCCAGTACTTC.

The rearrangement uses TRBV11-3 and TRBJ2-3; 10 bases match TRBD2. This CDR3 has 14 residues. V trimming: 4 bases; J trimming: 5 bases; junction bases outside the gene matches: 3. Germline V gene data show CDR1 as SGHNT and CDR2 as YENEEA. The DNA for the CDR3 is TGTGCCAGCAGCTCCGGGACTAGCGAAGATACGCAGTATTTT. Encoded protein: CASSSGTSEDTQYF.

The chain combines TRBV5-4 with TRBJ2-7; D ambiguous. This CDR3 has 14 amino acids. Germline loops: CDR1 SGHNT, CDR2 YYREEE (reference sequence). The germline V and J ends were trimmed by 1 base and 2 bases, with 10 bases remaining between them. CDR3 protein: CASSLYQRPYEQYF. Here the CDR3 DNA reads TGTGCCAGCAGCTTGTATCAGCGTCCCTACGAGCAGTACTTC.

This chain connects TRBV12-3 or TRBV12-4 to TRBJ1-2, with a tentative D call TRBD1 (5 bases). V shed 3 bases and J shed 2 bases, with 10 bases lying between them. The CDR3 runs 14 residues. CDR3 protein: CASSFQGANYGYTF. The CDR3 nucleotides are TGTGCCAGCAGTTTTCAGGGTGCGAACTATGGCTACACCTTC.

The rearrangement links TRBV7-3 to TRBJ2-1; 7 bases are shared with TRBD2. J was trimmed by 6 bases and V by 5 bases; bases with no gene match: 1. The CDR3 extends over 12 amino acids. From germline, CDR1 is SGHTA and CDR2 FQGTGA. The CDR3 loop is CASSGTTNEQFF. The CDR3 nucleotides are TGTGCCAGCAGCGGGACTACCAATGAGCAGTTCTTC. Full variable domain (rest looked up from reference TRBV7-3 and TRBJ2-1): GAGVSQTPSNKVTEKGKYVELRCDPISGHTALYWYRQSLGQGPEFLIYFQGTGAADDSGLPNDRFFAVRPEGSVSTLKIQRTERGDSAVYLCASSGTTNEQFFGPGTRLTVL.

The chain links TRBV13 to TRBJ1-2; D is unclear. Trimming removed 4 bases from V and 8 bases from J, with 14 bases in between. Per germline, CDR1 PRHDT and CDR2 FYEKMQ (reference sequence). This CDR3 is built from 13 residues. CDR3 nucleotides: TGTGCCAGCAGCTCGGGCCAGGCAACCGGCTACACCTTC. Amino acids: CASSSGQATGYTF.

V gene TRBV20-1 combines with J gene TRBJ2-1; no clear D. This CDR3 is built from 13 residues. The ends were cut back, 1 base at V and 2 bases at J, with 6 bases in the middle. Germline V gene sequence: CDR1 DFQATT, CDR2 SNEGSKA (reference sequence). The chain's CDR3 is CSARADPYNEQFF. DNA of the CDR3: TGCAGTGCTAGAGCGGACCCCTACAATGAGCAGTTCTTC.

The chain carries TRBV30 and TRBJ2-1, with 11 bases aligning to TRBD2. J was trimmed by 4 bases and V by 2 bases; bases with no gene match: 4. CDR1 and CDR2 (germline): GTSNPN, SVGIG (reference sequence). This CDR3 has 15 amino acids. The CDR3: CAWSPSGGPYNEQFF. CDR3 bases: TGTGCCTGGAGTCCTAGCGGGGGGCCTTACAATGAGCAGTTCTTC.

CDR3 residues: CASSLRLGSPLHF. Here the CDR3 DNA reads TGTGCCAGCAGTTTAAGACTGGGTTCACCCCTCCACTTT. The chain recombines TRBV27 with TRBJ1-6; D not certain. This CDR3 contains 13 residues. Trimming pared 2 bases from V and 9 bases from J, leaving 8 bases between. Germline V gene lookup returns CDR1 MNHEY and CDR2 SMNVEV (reference sequence).